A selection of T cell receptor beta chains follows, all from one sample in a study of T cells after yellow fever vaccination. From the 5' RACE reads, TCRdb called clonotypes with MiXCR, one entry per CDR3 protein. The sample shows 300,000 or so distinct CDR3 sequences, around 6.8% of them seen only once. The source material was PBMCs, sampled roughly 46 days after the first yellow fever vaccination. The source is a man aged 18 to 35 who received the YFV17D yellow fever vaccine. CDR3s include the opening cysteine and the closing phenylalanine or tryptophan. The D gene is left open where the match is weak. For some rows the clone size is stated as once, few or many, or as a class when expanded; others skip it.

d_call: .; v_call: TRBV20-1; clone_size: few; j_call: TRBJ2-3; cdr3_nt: TGCAGTGCCCCGCTGGGGGATACGCAGTATTTT; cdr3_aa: CSAPLGDTQYF
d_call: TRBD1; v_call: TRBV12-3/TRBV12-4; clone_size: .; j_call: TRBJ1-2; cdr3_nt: TGTGCCAGCAGTCCACGGACAGGGGAGAACTATGGCTACACCTTC; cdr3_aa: CASSPRTGENYGYTF
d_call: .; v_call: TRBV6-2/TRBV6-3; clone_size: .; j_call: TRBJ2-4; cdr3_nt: TGTGCCAGCCGTCCAGGGGTCGGGTACATTCAGTACTTC; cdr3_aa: CASRPGVGYIQYF
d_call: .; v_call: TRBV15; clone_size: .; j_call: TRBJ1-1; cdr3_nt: TGTGCCACCAGCAGAGCAGGACGGGGCACTGAAGCTTTCTTT; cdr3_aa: CATSRAGRGTEAFF
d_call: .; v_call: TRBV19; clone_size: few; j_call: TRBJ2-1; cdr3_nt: TGTGCCAGTAGTATCCGGGACAATAGGAATGAGCAGTTCTTC; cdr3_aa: CASSIRDNRNEQFF
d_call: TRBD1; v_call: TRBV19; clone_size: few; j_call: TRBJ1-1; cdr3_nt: TGTGCCAGTAAACCTTGGACAGGGAAGAACACTGAAGCTTTCTTT; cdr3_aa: CASKPWTGKNTEAFF
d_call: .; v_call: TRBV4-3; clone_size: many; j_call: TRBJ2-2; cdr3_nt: TGCGCCAGCAGCCAAGATCCGGCGGGGCTCCCCGGGGAGCTGTTTTTT; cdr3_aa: CASSQDPAGLPGELFF
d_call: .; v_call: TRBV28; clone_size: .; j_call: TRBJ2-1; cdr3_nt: TGTGCCAGCAGTGTACTGGTAGGAGGGGGCGATGAGCAGTTCTTC; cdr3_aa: CASSVLVGGGDEQFF
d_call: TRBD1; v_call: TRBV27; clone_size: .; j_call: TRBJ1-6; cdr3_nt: TGTGCCAGCAGACTCAGGGGGGGGTATAATTCACCCCTCCACTTT; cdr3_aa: CASRLRGGYNSPLHF
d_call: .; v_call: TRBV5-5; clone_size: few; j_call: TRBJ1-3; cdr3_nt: TGTGCCAGCAGCTTGGGCCACGGACACGGAAACACCATATATTTT; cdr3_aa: CASSLGHGHGNTIYF
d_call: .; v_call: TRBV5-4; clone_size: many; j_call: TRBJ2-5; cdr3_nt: TGTGCCAGCAGCCGGGACTCCGAGACCCAGTACTTC; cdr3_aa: CASSRDSETQYF
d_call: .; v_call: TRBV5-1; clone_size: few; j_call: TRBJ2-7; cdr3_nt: TGCGCCAGCAGGGGGCTGGAAGAGCAGTACTTC; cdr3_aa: CASRGLEEQYF
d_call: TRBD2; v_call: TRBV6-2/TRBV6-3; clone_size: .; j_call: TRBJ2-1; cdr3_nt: TGTGCCAGCAGCGGACTAGCGGGGGGGCTGGAGCAGTTCTTC; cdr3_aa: CASSGLAGGLEQFF
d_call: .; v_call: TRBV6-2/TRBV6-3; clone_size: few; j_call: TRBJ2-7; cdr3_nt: TGTGCCAGCAGCCCTTCTATGACTGGCCCCTACGAGCAGTACTTC; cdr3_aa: CASSPSMTGPYEQYF
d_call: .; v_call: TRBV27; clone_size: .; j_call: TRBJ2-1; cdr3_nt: TGTGCCAGCAGCTACGCTAGCGTCCCCTACAATGAGCAGTTCTTC; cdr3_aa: CASSYASVPYNEQFF
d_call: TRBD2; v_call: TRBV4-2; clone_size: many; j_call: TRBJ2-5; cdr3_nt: TGTGCCAGCAGCCAAGACCGGGGGGGCCAGGAGACCCAGTACTTC; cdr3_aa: CASSQDRGGQETQYF
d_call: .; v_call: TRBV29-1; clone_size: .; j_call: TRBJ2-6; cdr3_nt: TGCAGCGTCGTACGAAGGAGTAACTCTGGGGCCAACGTCCTGACTTTC; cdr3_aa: CSVVRRSNSGANVLTF